This T cell receptor beta chain is from a study of OX40 agonist ivuxolimab in advanced cancers. Background on the whole study: Ivuxolimab was an agonistic, fully human IgG2 monoclonal antibody directed against OX40 (CD134), a costimulatory receptor. Intravenous ivuxolimab was administered to patients every 2 weeks at six dose levels: 0.01, 0.1, 0.3, 1.5, 3 and 10 mg/kg. Of the 50 to 55 patients in dose escalation, 19 had hepatocellular carcinoma, around 15 had melanoma, 9 had renal cell carcinoma and 9 had head and neck cancer. A male proportion of under 85% and a mean age of roughly 55 years, ranging from roughly 23 to 90, were recorded for the dose-escalation cohort. Prior anti-PD-1, anti-PD-L1 or anti-CTLA-4 therapy was permitted, and checkpoint inhibitors had been received by 30% to 40% of dose-escalation patients. Partial responses were achieved by three dose-escalation patients, of whom one had hepatocellular carcinoma and two had cutaneous melanoma. Peripheral TCRbeta sequencing aimed to test whether ivuxolimab altered TCR sequence diversity and caused clonal T-cell expansion. The monotherapy dose-escalation portion (N ≈ 57 patients) of the phase I ivuxolimab trial is reported in the paper. Findings and caveats that apply to the study as a whole: At doses of 0.1 to 3.0 mg/kg, clonal expansion of both CD4+ and CD8+ T cells in blood was seen between baseline and week 6. The antigen specificity of the peripheral T cells that underwent clonal expansion was not determined. After ivuxolimab, CD8+ T cells had more expanded clones than CD4+ T cells on average. In the 0.1-3.0 mg/kg groups, partial responders had among the lowest normalized peripheral clonal expansion, particularly in CD8+ T cells. Low levels of normalized T-cell clonal expansion were also seen in some patients who did not respond.

For sequencing of the TCRbeta CDR3 region, genomic DNA was extracted from the sorted cells. The immunoSEQ Assay was used for sequencing of TCRbeta CDR3 regions. Held by TCRdb, this immuneACCESS table contains in-frame sequences only and omits some clones. Under half of the omission traces to an unresolved V gene where checked; the cause of the rest is unknown. The sample data list about 46,000 clones, and more than 75% of these were observed just once. The biggest ten clones account for approximately 11% of the sample. V loses 6 bases, J loses 0 bases, and the germline ends lie 12 bases apart. There are 16 amino acids in the CDR3, from cysteine to phenylalanine inclusive. Only the CDR3 portion is preserved as DNA: 48 bases, with reading frame beginning at the first base. The germline V gene (reference sequence) supplies CDR1 SEHNR and CDR2 FQNEAQ. As concerns this clone: The specificity of this receptor is unknown. No much larger clonotype is one base removed from it; base qualities were not supplied.

Patients with autoimmune disease history or receiving systemic immunosuppression were excluded from the trial. Peripheral blood for TCR sequencing was drawn from every dose cohort at baseline, at cycle 4 day 1 and at cycle 7 day 1. The samples were drawn from a first-in-human, open-label, multicenter phase I dose-escalation trial of ivuxolimab. Adults with locally advanced or metastatic melanoma, renal cell, hepatocellular, or head and neck squamous cell carcinoma were enrolled in the trial. Before TCR sequencing, CD4+ and CD8+ T cells were separately sorted from peripheral blood. The clonotype comes from an adult with an advanced solid tumor such as melanoma, head and neck, liver or kidney cancer. The chain links TRBV7-9 with TRBJ1-6, with the D gene too uncertain to name. The source material was CD4+ or CD8+ T cells sorted from blood, sampled in a trial of the OX40 agonist ivuxolimab. In nucleotides, the sequence is TGTGCCAGCAGTTTCGACACGAGCTCCTATAATTCACCCCTCCACTTT. The resulting protein is CASSFDTSSYNSPLHF.